This entry lists 27 T cell receptor beta chains sequenced from one sample in a study of technical replicates of blood from a handful of donors. Produced via immunoSEQ multiplex PCR; TCRdb's table is partial and in-frame only. The repertoire holds 95,000 or so clones, with 90% to 95% as singletons. Input material: T cells isolated from PBMCs. These receptors were obtained from a human donor in good health.

The genes are TRBV30 and TRBJ2-7; 8 bases align to TRBD2. The CDR3 loop spans 14 amino acids. With V trimmed by 8 bases and J by 6 bases, 15 bases remained unmatched. Germline CDR1 and CDR2: GTSNPN and SVGIG (reference sequence). The CDR3 DNA reads TGTGCCGCCTTTGGGGCTAGCGGGCCTCTCGAGCAGTACTTC. Translated, it gives CAAFGASGPLEQYF.

The V gene is TRBV9, the J gene TRBJ2-3, with 14 bases identical to TRBD2. J was trimmed by 4 bases and V by 3 bases; bases with no gene match: 10. Germline lookup yields CDR1 SGDLS and CDR2 YYNGEE. The CDR3 consists of 18 residues. The CDR3 sequence: CASSGGRLAGGPADTQYF. The CDR3 DNA reads TGTGCCAGCAGCGGTGGGCGACTAGCGGGAGGGCCGGCAGATACGCAGTATTTT.

The chain uses TRBV7-9 and TRBJ2-5; the D gene is possibly TRBD2 (6 bases). This CDR3 is built from 14 residues. V shed 2 bases and J shed 4 bases, with 11 bases lying between them. Per the germline V gene, CDR1 is SEHNR and CDR2 is FQNEAQ (reference sequence). CDR3 coding DNA: TGTGCCAGCAGCTTAAGGCAGGGAGGAGAGACCCAGTACTTC. This sequence encodes CASSLRQGGETQYF. Using reference TRBV7-9 and TRBJ2-5 for the parts outside the CDR3, the full variable domain is DTGVSQNPRHKITKRGQNVTFRCDPISEHNRLYWYRQTLGQGPEFLTYFQNEAQLEKSRLLSDRFSAERPKGSFSTLEIQRTEQGDSAMYLCASSLRQGGETQYFGPGTRLLVL.

The genes are TRBV11-3 and TRBJ2-5; TRBD1 agrees at 8 bases. Trimming cost V 5 bases and J 5 bases; bases outside gene matches: 7. From germline, CDR1 is SGHNT and CDR2 YENEEA. The CDR3 is 14 amino acids. CDR3 sequence: CASSLRQGFETQYF. CDR3 nucleotides: TGTGCCAGCAGCCTAAGACAGGGGTTCGAGACCCAGTACTTC.

V usage is TRBV27 and J usage is TRBJ2-1; 7 nucleotides match TRBD2. The CDR3 runs 14 residues. V trimming: 5 bases; J trimming: 6 bases; junction bases outside the gene matches: 7. Germline V gene data show CDR1 as MNHEY and CDR2 as SMNVEV (reference sequence). The CDR3 reads CASSLTSVFNEQFF. The CDR3 DNA sequence: TGTGCCAGCAGTCTCACTAGCGTTTTCAATGAGCAGTTCTTC.

The chain couples TRBV27 to TRBJ2-7; 12 bases align to TRBD2. There are 16 residues in the CDR3. CDR1 and CDR2 from the germline V gene are MNHEY and SMNVEV (reference sequence). The trim removed 5 bases at V and 2 bases at J, leaving 7 bases unmatched. In DNA, the CDR3 is TGTGCCAGCAGTATTCTAGCGGGAGGGCCCCCCTACGAGCAGTACTTC. Protein product: CASSILAGGPPYEQYF.

This clone has only a few counts. The V gene is TRBV4-1, the J gene TRBJ2-2, with D unresolved. The V end was cut by 5 bases, the J end by 2 bases, with 3 bases between. Germline V lookup: CDR1 MGHRA, CDR2 YSYEKL. This CDR3 spans 12 amino acids. The CDR3 reads CASSVNTGELFF. CDR3 DNA sequence: TGCGCCAGCAGCGTAAACACCGGGGAGCTGTTTTTT.

The V gene is TRBV7-9, the J gene TRBJ2-6; 9 bases fit TRBD1. The CDR3 contains 17 residues. The trim removed 4 bases at V and 4 bases at J, leaving 8 bases unmatched. Germline values: CDR1 SEHNR, CDR2 FQNEAQ (reference sequence). DNA for the CDR3: TGTGCCAGCAGCTCTTGGGACAGGGCGGGAGGGGCCAACGTCCTGACTTTC. It yields the protein CASSSWDRAGGANVLTF.

The chain uses TRBV5-1 and TRBJ2-3; 11 bases are a match to TRBD2. The CDR3 consists of 17 residues. CDR1 and CDR2 from the germline V gene are SGHRS and YFSETQ. Trimming took 4 bases from V and 2 from J; bases not matched to a gene: 9. CDR3 nucleotides: TGCGCCAGCAGCATATTCACTAGCGGGAGTACCACAGATACGCAGTATTTT. It codes for CASSIFTSGSTTDTQYF.

The chain uses TRBV5-1 and TRBJ2-1; tentative D call: TRBD2 (6 bases). Trimming removed 5 bases from V and 8 bases from J, with 20 bases in between. This CDR3 contains 15 residues. Germline CDR1 SGHRS, CDR2 YFSETQ. CDR3 nucleotide sequence: TGCGCCAGCAGTTTTAGCGGCCGAATAATCGATGAGCAGTTCTTC. As protein: CASSFSGRIIDEQFF.

The chain joins TRBV6-5 to TRBJ1-1; TRBD1 might be the D (5 bases). The V and J ends lost 0 bases and 8 bases respectively, with 7 bases between them. CDR1 and CDR2 from the germline V gene are MNHEY and SVGAGI. The CDR3 spans 12 residues. CDR3 amino acids: CASSYSRAEAFF. CDR3 nucleotide sequence: TGTGCCAGCAGTTACTCCAGGGCAGAAGCTTTCTTT.

CDR3 nucleotide sequence: TGTGCCACCAGCACATTACTAGCGGGAGGTAGCGAGCAGTACTTC. It specifies CATSTLLAGGSEQYF. The gene calls are TRBV15 and TRBJ2-7; 12 nucleotides line up with TRBD2. The germline gives CDR1 LNHNV, CDR2 YYDKDF (reference sequence). Germline trimming cut 4 bases from V and 6 bases from J; bases unmatched to any gene: 7. CDR3 length: 15 residues.

This chain connects TRBV19 to TRBJ1-2; tentative D call: TRBD1 (5 bases). Germline CDR1 and CDR2: LNHDA and SQIVND (reference sequence). Between the trimmed V and J ends, which lost 6 bases and 3 bases, there was a span of 11 bases. The CDR3 consists of 13 residues. The CDR3 is CASSPGSHYGYTF. CDR3 nucleotide sequence: TGTGCCAGTAGCCCAGGGTCCCACTATGGCTACACCTTC.

This chain uses TRBV4-2 with TRBJ1-2, with TRBD1 as a possible D gene (5 bases). V was trimmed by 0 bases and J by 2 bases, leaving 10 bases between them. Germline CDR1 is LGHNA and CDR2 is YNFKEQ. The CDR3 is made up of 15 amino acids. The CDR3 sequence is CASSQDSRANYGYTF. CDR3 sequence (DNA): TGTGCCAGCAGCCAAGATAGCAGGGCGAACTATGGCTACACCTTC.

The rearrangement links TRBV6-1 to TRBJ2-1; 8 bases line up with TRBD2. The CDR3 is 13 residues long. Germline V lookup: CDR1 MNHNS, CDR2 SASEGT. V trimming: 6 bases; J trimming: 5 bases; junction bases outside the gene matches: 3. CDR3 region: CASRLAGNNEQFF. For the CDR3, the DNA is TGTGCCAGCAGGTTAGCGGGGAACAATGAGCAGTTCTTC.

The rearrangement links TRBV10-2 to TRBJ2-4; 9 bases match TRBD2. V trimming: 2 bases; J trimming: 14 bases; junction bases outside the gene matches: 1. Germline values: CDR1 WSHSY, CDR2 SAAADI. This CDR3 spans 11 amino acids. This CDR3 reads CASSEAGGKYF. For the CDR3, the DNA is TGCGCCAGCAGTGAGGCGGGAGGGAAGTACTTC.

The rearrangement uses TRBV19 and TRBJ2-7; 8 bases agree with TRBD1. V lost 3 bases and J lost 3; bases outside the gene matches: 4. The CDR3 sequence is 14 residues long. Germline CDR1 is LNHDA and CDR2 is SQIVND (reference sequence). In nucleotides, the CDR3 is TGTGCCAGTAGTATGGGGACAGGACTCTACGAGCAGTACTTC. It encodes CASSMGTGLYEQYF.

The chain uses TRBV7-2 and TRBJ2-2; 11 nucleotides agree with TRBD1. Trimming cost V 5 bases and J 6 bases; bases outside gene matches: 2. The CDR3 contains 14 residues. Germline V gives CDR1 SGHTA, CDR2 FQGNSA. CDR3 sequence (DNA): TGTGCCAGCAGCGGACAGGGGGCGCCCGGGGAGCTGTTTTTT. It yields the protein CASSGQGAPGELFF.

The V gene is TRBV11-2, the J gene TRBJ1-5, with D possibly matching TRBD1 (6 bases). Germline CDR1 and CDR2: SGHAT and FQNNGV. The ends were cut back, 5 bases at V and 4 bases at J, with 9 bases in the middle. The CDR3 runs 13 residues. The DNA for the CDR3 is TGTGCCAGCAGCCCCGGACAGAATCAGCCCCAGCATTTT. Translation gives CASSPGQNQPQHF. Full variable domain (outside the CDR3, taken from reference TRBV11-2 and TRBJ1-5): EAGVAQSPRYKIIEKRQSVAFWCNPISGHATLYWYQQILGQGPKLLIQFQNNGVVDDSQLPKDRFSAERLKGVDSTLKIQPAKLEDSAVYLCASSPGQNQPQHFGDGTRLSIL.

CDR3 bases: TGCAGCGTTGTACAGAGCTACGAGCAGTACTTC. It specifies CSVVQSYEQYF. V usage is TRBV29-1 and J usage is TRBJ2-7, with D unclear. CDR1 and CDR2 from the germline V gene are SQVTM and ANQGSEA. This CDR3 contains 11 residues. Trimming shortened V by 4 bases and J by 3 bases, and 7 bases separated the two germline ends.

This clone is medium-sized. This chain uses TRBV6-1 with TRBJ2-2; perhaps TRBD1 as D (6 bases). V was cut by 5 bases and J by 6 bases, with 16 bases left in between. The CDR3 consists of 15 residues. Per germline, CDR1 MNHNS and CDR2 SASEGT. This CDR3 reads CASSPLQGYAGELFF. The DNA for the CDR3 is TGTGCCAGCAGTCCCCTACAGGGTTATGCCGGGGAGCTGTTTTTT.

This clone was observed a few times. The chain uses TRBV19 and TRBJ1-1; TRBD1 might be the D (5 bases). Germline values: CDR1 LNHDA, CDR2 SQIVND (reference sequence). The V and J ends lost 8 bases and 2 bases respectively, with 15 bases between them. This CDR3 comprises 14 residues. DNA for the CDR3: TGTGCCAGTTACCCGGGGGGTATCAACACTGAAGCTTTCTTT. This codes for CASYPGGINTEAFF.

The chain recombines TRBV2 with TRBJ2-7; the match to TRBD1 covers 7 bases. CDR3 size: 14 residues. CDR1 and CDR2 (germline): SNHLY, FYNNEI. The V and J ends lost 6 bases and 4 bases, in that order; junction bases with no gene match: 9. CDR3: CASRLDRASYEQYF. The DNA of the CDR3 is TGTGCCAGCAGGTTAGACAGGGCGTCTTACGAGCAGTACTTC.

The J gene is TRBJ2-3, the V gene TRBV5-1; TRBD2 is a possible D gene (7 bases). The CDR3 sequence is 15 residues long. Germline CDR1 is SGHRS and CDR2 is YFSETQ. V was pared by 1 base and J by 2 bases, with 11 bases between. The chain's CDR3 is CASSLWGGHTDTQYF. CDR3 DNA: TGCGCCAGCAGCTTGTGGGGGGGGCACACAGATACGCAGTATTTT.

Only one count was recorded for this clone. This rearrangement joins TRBV7-8 to TRBJ2-3, with 7 bases matching TRBD2. CDR1 is SGHVS and CDR2 is FQNEAQ in the germline V gene. The V segment lost 8 bases and the J segment 6 bases; nucleotides outside the gene matches: 14. The CDR3 is made up of 15 amino acids. The CDR3 nucleotides read TGTGCCAGCCAGGGAGGGAGGGGTTCAAGTGATACGCAGTATTTT. Protein product: CASQGGRGSSDTQYF.

The rearrangement uses TRBV6-6 and TRBJ2-7, with TRBD2 matching 7 bases. Germline CDR1 and CDR2: MNHNY and SVGAGI (reference sequence). CDR3 size: 14 residues. V lost 5 bases and J lost 3; bases outside the gene matches: 7. Here the CDR3 DNA reads TGTGCCAGCAGTCCGCGGGGGAGCGGCTACGAGCAGTACTTC. Its translation is CASSPRGSGYEQYF.

This clone appeared a single time. The chain has TRBV6-6 and TRBJ2-1; 14 nucleotides line up with TRBD2. This CDR3 is built from 14 residues. V trimming: 4 bases; J trimming: 9 bases; junction bases outside the gene matches: 2. Looked up from germline, CDR1 is MNHNY and CDR2 is SVGAGI (reference sequence). The CDR3 coding sequence is TGTGCCAGCAGTTTCGGACTAGCGGGAGGTGAGCAGTTCTTC. It translates to CASSFGLAGGEQFF.